These T cell receptor beta chains were read from a single sample in a study of blood T cell repertoires in COVID-19. This table comes from immunoSEQ multiplex PCR, and its TCRdb copy is limited to in-frame clones, with some not included. This table has over 250,000 clones, approximately 83% appearing once. The sample comprised peripheral blood. The receptors come from a woman in her 70s with acute or convalescent COVID-19. Each CDR3 is given with its conserved first and last residue. The D gene is left open where the match is weak. Some rows mark clone size as missing; the rest say once, few, many or name a class of expanded clone.

j_call: TRBJ2-3
clone_size: .
v_call: TRBV6-6
d_call: TRBD1
cdr3_aa: CASSLGQGATDTQYF
cdr3_nt: TGTGCCAGCAGTCTCGGACAGGGTGCCACAGATACGCAGTATTTT

j_call: TRBJ1-1
clone_size: .
v_call: TRBV29-1
d_call: .
cdr3_aa: CSVEGGGNTEAFF
cdr3_nt: TGCAGCGTTGAAGGGGGGGGGAACACTGAAGCTTTCTTT

j_call: TRBJ1-1
clone_size: .
v_call: TRBV18
d_call: TRBD1
cdr3_aa: CASSGNLGTGFAEAFF
cdr3_nt: TGTGCCAGCTCAGGGAACTTAGGGACAGGGTTCGCTGAAGCTTTCTTT

j_call: TRBJ2-5
clone_size: .
v_call: TRBV29-1
d_call: .
cdr3_aa: CSALYSRETQYF
cdr3_nt: TGCAGCGCCCTTTACAGCCGGGAGACCCAGTACTTC

j_call: TRBJ2-5
clone_size: .
v_call: TRBV5-1
d_call: TRBD2
cdr3_aa: CASRLAGGREETQYF
cdr3_nt: TGCGCCAGCAGACTAGCGGGGGGAAGAGAAGAGACCCAGTACTTC

j_call: TRBJ2-1
clone_size: .
v_call: TRBV2
d_call: TRBD2
cdr3_aa: CASSVGGVLLYNEQFF
cdr3_nt: TGTGCCAGCAGTGTCGGGGGGGTCCTACTCTACAATGAGCAGTTCTTC

j_call: TRBJ2-5
clone_size: .
v_call: TRBV5-6
d_call: .
cdr3_aa: CASSGELRRESPRYF
cdr3_nt: TGTGCCAGCAGCGGCGAGCTTCGGAGAGAGTCACCTCGGTACTTC

j_call: TRBJ2-5
clone_size: .
v_call: TRBV9
d_call: TRBD1
cdr3_aa: CASSTSPGQAQETQYF
cdr3_nt: TGTGCCAGCAGCACATCGCCCGGACAGGCGCAAGAGACCCAGTACTTC

j_call: TRBJ1-5
clone_size: .
v_call: TRBV7-9
d_call: .
cdr3_aa: CASSLWVDYQPQHF
cdr3_nt: TGTGCCAGCAGCTTATGGGTAGACTATCAGCCCCAGCATTTT

j_call: TRBJ2-2
clone_size: .
v_call: TRBV18
d_call: .
cdr3_aa: CASSPDYRGVGGELFF
cdr3_nt: TGTGCCAGCTCACCAGACTACCGTGGGGTTGGCGGGGAGCTGTTTTTT

j_call: TRBJ2-3
clone_size: .
v_call: TRBV6-5
d_call: TRBD2
cdr3_aa: CASRDGGGADTQYF
cdr3_nt: TGTGCCAGCAGGGACGGGGGGGGTGCAGATACGCAGTATTTT

j_call: TRBJ2-1
clone_size: once
v_call: TRBV24-1
d_call: .
cdr3_aa: CATSGGSEQFF
cdr3_nt: TGTGCCACCTCGGGTGGCAGTGAGCAGTTCTTC

j_call: TRBJ1-4
clone_size: .
v_call: TRBV30
d_call: TRBD1
cdr3_aa: CAWTDRDKLFF
cdr3_nt: TGTGCCTGGACTGACAGGGACAAACTGTTTTTT

j_call: TRBJ2-1
clone_size: .
v_call: TRBV13
d_call: TRBD1
cdr3_aa: CASSFSGQGTYNEQFF
cdr3_nt: TGTGCCAGCAGCTTTTCGGGACAGGGGACCTACAATGAGCAGTTCTTC

j_call: TRBJ2-2
clone_size: .
v_call: TRBV27
d_call: .
cdr3_aa: CASSYVTPPGELFF
cdr3_nt: TGTGCCAGCAGTTATGTCACACCCCCTGGGGAGCTGTTTTTT

j_call: TRBJ1-2
clone_size: .
v_call: TRBV5-6
d_call: .
cdr3_aa: CASSPNYGQSTNYGYTF
cdr3_nt: TGTGCCAGCAGCCCTAATTACGGACAGTCCACTAACTATGGCTACACCTTC

j_call: TRBJ2-3
clone_size: once
v_call: TRBV7-9
d_call: TRBD1
cdr3_aa: CASSAPETGWTDTQYF
cdr3_nt: TGTGCCAGCAGCGCCCCCGAGACAGGGTGGACAGATACGCAGTATTTT

j_call: TRBJ2-7
clone_size: .
v_call: TRBV5-1
d_call: .
cdr3_aa: CASSLWGSGQGIRNEQYF
cdr3_nt: TGCGCCAGCAGCTTGTGGGGCAGTGGCCAGGGTATTCGCAACGAGCAGTACTTC

j_call: TRBJ2-5
clone_size: once
v_call: TRBV2
d_call: .
cdr3_aa: CASSESAWETQYF
cdr3_nt: TGTGCCAGCAGTGAGTCCGCGTGGGAGACCCAGTACTTC

j_call: TRBJ1-2
clone_size: once
v_call: TRBV3-1/TRBV3-2
d_call: .
cdr3_aa: CASSQGSGESYTF
cdr3_nt: TGTGCCAGCAGCCAAGGGTCGGGGGAGAGCTACACCTTC

j_call: TRBJ2-7
clone_size: .
v_call: TRBV3-1/TRBV3-2
d_call: TRBD1
cdr3_aa: CASSQDRDSPYEQYF
cdr3_nt: TGTGCCAGCAGCCAAGATCGGGACAGTCCCTACGAGCAGTACTTC

j_call: TRBJ2-7
clone_size: .
v_call: TRBV7-2
d_call: .
cdr3_aa: CASSFGSLGYEQYF
cdr3_nt: TGTGCCAGCAGCTTCGGGTCCTTGGGCTACGAGCAGTACTTC

j_call: TRBJ2-7
clone_size: .
v_call: TRBV18
d_call: TRBD1
cdr3_aa: CASSPPMTGGYEQYF
cdr3_nt: TGTGCCAGCTCACCACCAATGACAGGGGGGTACGAGCAGTACTTC

j_call: TRBJ1-5
clone_size: .
v_call: TRBV5-1
d_call: .
cdr3_aa: CASSKEGSNQPQHF
cdr3_nt: TGCGCCAGCAGCAAGGAGGGTAGCAATCAGCCCCAGCATTTT

j_call: TRBJ1-2
clone_size: .
v_call: TRBV9
d_call: .
cdr3_aa: CASSVGLQGYGYTF
cdr3_nt: TGTGCCAGCAGCGTAGGGCTCCAGGGCTATGGCTACACCTTC

j_call: TRBJ2-7
clone_size: .
v_call: TRBV2
d_call: .
cdr3_aa: CASGGTAYEQYF
cdr3_nt: TGTGCCAGCGGGGGGACAGCCTACGAGCAGTACTTC